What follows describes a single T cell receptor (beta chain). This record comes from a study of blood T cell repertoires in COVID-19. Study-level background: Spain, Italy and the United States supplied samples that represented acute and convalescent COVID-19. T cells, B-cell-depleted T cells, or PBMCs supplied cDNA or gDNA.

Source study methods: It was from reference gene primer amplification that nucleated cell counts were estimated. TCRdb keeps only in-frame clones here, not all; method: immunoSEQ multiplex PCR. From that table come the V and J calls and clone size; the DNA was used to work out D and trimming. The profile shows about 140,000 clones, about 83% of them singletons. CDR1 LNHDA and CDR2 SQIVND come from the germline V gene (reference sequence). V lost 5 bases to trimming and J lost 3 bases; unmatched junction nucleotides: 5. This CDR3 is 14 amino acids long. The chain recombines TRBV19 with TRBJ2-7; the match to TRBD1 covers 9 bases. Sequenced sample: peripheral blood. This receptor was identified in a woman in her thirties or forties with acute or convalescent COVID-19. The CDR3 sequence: CASSAGQGYYEQYF. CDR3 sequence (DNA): TGTGCCAGTAGTGCCGGACAGGGGTACTACGAGCAGTACTTC.